Each of the 19 T cell receptor beta chains below was sequenced from the same sample in a study of T-cell reconstitution after alpha-beta-depleted transplantation in children. Construction of the TCRbeta library involved unique molecular identifiers. TCRdb re-derived calls from the PCR reads in MiXCR, one entry per CDR3 protein. The sample holds fewer than 750,000 distinct CDR3 sequences, roughly 23% seen once. The material sequenced was PBMCs, mostly from graft donor cells, taken 360 days after TCRalphabeta/CD19-depleted stem cell transplant. The receptors originated from a boy under two years old who had a stem cell transplant for acute myeloid leukemia, so the T cells may come from the graft donor.

This clonotype was picked up many times. The chain combines TRBV20-1 with TRBJ2-1; 8 nucleotides line up with TRBD2. Germline V gene lookup returns CDR1 DFQATT and CDR2 SNEGSKA (reference sequence). The CDR3 is made up of 20 amino acids. Trimming cost V 3 bases and J 5 bases; bases outside gene matches: 24. The CDR3 coding sequence is TGCAGTGCTAGCGTCAGCGGGGGCCCCATCCCCGAGGGTGGGAACAATGAGCAGTTCTTC. It is translated as CSASVSGGPIPEGGNNEQFF.

This clonotype was observed a handful of times. The chain has TRBV6-4 and TRBJ2-7; TRBD2 matches 7 bases. The germline V gene has CDR1 MRHNA and CDR2 SNTAGT. V gave up 0 bases and J gave up 0 bases; unmatched junction bases: 5. The CDR3 is made up of 16 amino acids. CDR3 residues: CASSDSTSDVSYEQYF. CDR3 bases: TGTGCCAGCAGTGACTCTACTAGCGACGTCTCCTACGAGCAGTACTTC.

The V call is TRBV20-1, the J call TRBJ2-7; the D is unclear. The CDR3 sequence is 14 residues long. Germline V gene sequence: CDR1 DFQATT, CDR2 SNEGSKA (reference sequence). Between the trimmed V and J ends, which lost 1 base and 2 bases, there was a span of 12 bases. This chain's CDR3 is CSARGTRKTYEQYV. As DNA, the CDR3 is TGCAGTGCTAGAGGCACCAGGAAGACCTACGAGCAGTACGTC.

This clonotype has just one count. J is TRBJ2-3 and V is TRBV19; D is perhaps TRBD1 (5 bases). V lost 7 bases and J 10 bases, leaving 18 bases between the germline ends. CDR1 and CDR2 (germline): LNHDA, SQIVND (reference sequence). CDR3 length equals 13 residues. In nucleotides, the CDR3 is TGTGCCAGTACCCGCAACGCAGGGAAAGCGCAGTATTTT. Translation: CASTRNAGKAQYF. Together with reference TRBV19 and TRBJ2-3, the CDR3 gives the full variable domain: DGGITQSPKYLFRKEGQNVTLSCEQNLNHDAMYWYRQDPGQGLRLIYYSQIVNDFQKGDIAEGYSVSREKKESFPLTVTSAQKNPTAFYLCASTRNAGKAQYFGPGTRLTVL.

This clonotype has more than one count but fewer than ten. The chain employs TRBV18 and TRBJ2-6, with D perhaps TRBD2 (6 bases). This CDR3 spans 15 amino acids. Trimming shortened V by 4 bases and J by 3 bases, and 10 bases separated the two germline ends. The germline gives CDR1 KGHSH, CDR2 LQKENI. CDR3 nucleotides: TGTGCCAGCTCACGCGGGACGAGTGGGGCCAACGTCCTGACTTTC. This encodes CASSRGTSGANVLTF.

This clonotype was detected ten times or more. The rearrangement joins TRBV20-1 to TRBJ1-2; D gene unclear. V dropped 6 bases and J dropped 5 bases, with 10 bases sitting between them. Germline V gives CDR1 DFQATT, CDR2 SNEGSKA (reference sequence). The CDR3 is 11 amino acids. The CDR3 DNA sequence: TGCAGTGCCAACCGGGGTTATGGCTACACCTTC. Translation: CSANRGYGYTF.

The J gene is TRBJ1-5, the V gene TRBV15; D perhaps matches TRBD1 (5 bases). V was pared by 0 bases and J by 9 bases, with 15 bases between. The CDR3 contains 15 residues. Germline lookup yields CDR1 LNHNV and CDR2 YYDKDF (reference sequence). The CDR3 bases are TGTGCCACCAGCAGAGAGCGGGGCGGCTTCCGGCCCCAGCATTTT. This encodes CATSRERGGFRPQHF.

The chain links TRBV10-3 to TRBJ1-1, with D perhaps TRBD1 (5 bases). The CDR3 consists of 14 residues. Germline V CDR1 and CDR2: ENHRY, SYGVKD. Trimming removed 6 bases from V and 7 bases from J, with 18 bases in between. CDR3 coding DNA: TGTGCCATCAGGGTGGACGGGACTCGAGATGAAGCTTTCTTT. Its protein product is CAIRVDGTRDEAFF.

This clonotype was seen a handful of times. V usage is TRBV10-3 and J usage is TRBJ2-1; 10 nucleotides line up with TRBD1. Germline V gene data show CDR1 as ENHRY and CDR2 as SYGVKD. The CDR3 runs to 16 residues. V dropped 8 bases and J dropped 7; count of bases not matched to a gene: 14. The CDR3 protein is CAISNGETGGLNEQFF. The CDR3 nucleotides read TGTGCCATCTCCAACGGAGAGACAGGGGGCTTGAATGAGCAGTTCTTC.

The J gene is TRBJ2-4, the V gene TRBV5-6; TRBD1 matches 9 bases. After removal of 3 bases from V and 3 bases from J, the junction contained 7 bases not matched to a gene. Germline assignment: CDR1 SGHDT and CDR2 YYEEEE. This CDR3 has 16 amino acids. DNA of the CDR3: TGTGCCAGCAGCTCGAAGGGGACAGGGTTCAAAAACATTCAGTACTTC. Its protein is CASSSKGTGFKNIQYF.

The V gene is TRBV6-5, the J gene TRBJ1-5; TRBD1 might be the D (5 bases). The CDR3 covers 13 residues. CDR1 and CDR2 from the germline V gene are MNHEY and SVGAGI. V lost 2 bases, J lost 4 bases, and 6 bases lay in between. The CDR3 loop is CASSYAGNQPQHF. CDR3 nucleotide sequence: TGTGCCAGCAGTTACGCAGGGAATCAGCCCCAGCATTTT.

V usage is TRBV6-4 and J usage is TRBJ2-1, with 13 bases lining up with TRBD2. The V gene end was trimmed by 10 bases and the J gene end by 6 bases; junction bases not matched to a gene: 9. The CDR3 runs 15 residues. Germline loops: CDR1 MRHNA, CDR2 SNTAGT. Here the CDR3 reads CAICPTSGGLNEQFF. The CDR3, as DNA: TGTGCCATCTGTCCGACTAGCGGGGGGCTCAATGAGCAGTTCTTC.

This clonotype has a handful of counts. The rearrangement uses TRBV21-1 and TRBJ2-7; TRBD1, the table's D call, lacks a check against the DNA. TRBV21-1 counts as a pseudogene. The CDR3 sequence is 15 residues long. The CDR3 is CASSPTTGTAYEQYV. Here the CDR3 DNA reads TGTGCCAGCAGCCCCACGACAGGGACCGCCTACGAGCAGTACGTC.

This clonotype was seen just once. The rearrangement joins TRBV7-8 to TRBJ2-7; TRBD1 or TRBD2 may be the D gene (5 bases each). Germline V gene data show CDR1 as SGHVS and CDR2 as FQNEAQ. Trimming stripped 1 base from V and 4 bases from J, with 11 bases between. CDR3 size: 14 residues. CDR3 in amino acids: CASSLGDSGYEQYF. Here the CDR3 DNA reads TGTGCCAGCAGCTTAGGCGACAGCGGTTACGAGCAGTACTTC.

CDR3 amino acids: CASSEGHMNTEAFF. For the CDR3, the DNA is TGCGCCAGCAGTGAGGGACACATGAACACTGAAGCTTTCTTT. V usage is TRBV10-2 and J usage is TRBJ1-1, with a tentative D call TRBD1 (5 bases). This CDR3 is built from 14 residues. Germline CDR1 WSHSY, CDR2 SAAADI. Trimming left V 2 bases short and J 0 bases short, with 7 bases between.

At least ten counts were recorded for this clonotype. The chain employs TRBV12-3 or TRBV12-4 and TRBJ2-3, with 11 bases lining up with TRBD2. The CDR3 is 14 amino acids. Trimming took 7 bases from V and 6 from J; bases not matched to a gene: 6. The CDR3 spells CASTTSGGWDTQYF. Written as DNA, the CDR3 is TGTGCCAGCACTACTAGCGGGGGATGGGATACGCAGTATTTT.

The CDR3 sequence: CSARRGRVPGGYTF. CDR3 DNA: TGCAGTGCTAGACGTGGGAGGGTACCCGGTGGCTACACCTTC. This chain uses TRBV20-1 with TRBJ1-2, with D hard to call. The CDR3 loop spans 14 amino acids. Germline CDR1 reads DFQATT; CDR2 reads SNEGSKA (reference sequence). The V end was cut by 2 bases, the J end by 7 bases, with 17 bases between.

The sample holds many counts of this clonotype. DNA of the CDR3: TGCAGTGCTAGTCTAACAGATACGCAGTATTTT. It is translated as CSASLTDTQYF. The genes are TRBV20-1 and TRBJ2-3; no definite D call. The V end was cut by 3 bases, the J end by 3 bases, with 4 bases between. The CDR3 has 11 residues. Looked up from germline, CDR1 is DFQATT and CDR2 is SNEGSKA (reference sequence).

CDR3 loop: CASSQGYGDTQYF. The CDR3, as DNA: TGCGCCAGCAGCCAAGGGTATGGAGATACGCAGTATTTT. The rearrangement joins TRBV4-1 to TRBJ2-3; no clear D. Trimming shortened V by 1 base and J by 5 bases, and 7 bases separated the two germline ends. From germline, CDR1 is MGHRA and CDR2 YSYEKL. CDR3 length: 13 amino acids.